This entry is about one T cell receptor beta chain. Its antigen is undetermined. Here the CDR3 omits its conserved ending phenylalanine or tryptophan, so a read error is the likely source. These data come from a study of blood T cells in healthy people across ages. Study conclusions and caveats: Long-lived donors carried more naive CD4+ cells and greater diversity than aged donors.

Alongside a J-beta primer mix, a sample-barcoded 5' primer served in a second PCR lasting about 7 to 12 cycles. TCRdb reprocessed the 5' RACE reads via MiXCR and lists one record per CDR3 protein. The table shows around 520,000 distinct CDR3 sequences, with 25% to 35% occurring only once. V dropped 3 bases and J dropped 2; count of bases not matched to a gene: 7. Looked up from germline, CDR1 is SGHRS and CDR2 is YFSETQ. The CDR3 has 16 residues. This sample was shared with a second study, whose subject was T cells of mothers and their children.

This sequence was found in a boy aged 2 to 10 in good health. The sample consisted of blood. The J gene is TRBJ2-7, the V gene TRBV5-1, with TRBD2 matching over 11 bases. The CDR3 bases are TGCGCCAGCAGCTCGAAGACTAGCGGGGCGGCCTACGAGCAGTACTGC. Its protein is CASSSKTSGAAYEQYC.